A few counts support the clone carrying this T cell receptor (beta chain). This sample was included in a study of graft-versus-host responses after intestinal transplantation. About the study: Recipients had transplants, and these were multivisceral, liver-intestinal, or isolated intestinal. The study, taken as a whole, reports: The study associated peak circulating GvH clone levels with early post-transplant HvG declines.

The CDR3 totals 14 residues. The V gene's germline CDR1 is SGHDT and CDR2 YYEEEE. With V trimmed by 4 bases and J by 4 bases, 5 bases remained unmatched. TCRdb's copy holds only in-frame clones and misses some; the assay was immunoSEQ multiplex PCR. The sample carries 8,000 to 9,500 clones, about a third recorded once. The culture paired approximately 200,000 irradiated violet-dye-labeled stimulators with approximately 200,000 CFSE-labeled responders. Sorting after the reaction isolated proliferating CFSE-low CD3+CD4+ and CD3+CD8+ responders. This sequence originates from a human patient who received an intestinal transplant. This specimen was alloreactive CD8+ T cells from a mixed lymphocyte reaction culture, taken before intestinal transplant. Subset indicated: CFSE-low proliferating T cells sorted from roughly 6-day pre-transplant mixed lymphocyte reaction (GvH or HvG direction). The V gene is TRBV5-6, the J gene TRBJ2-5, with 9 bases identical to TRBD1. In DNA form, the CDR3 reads TGTGCCAGCAGCGGTATGGACAGGGGAGAGACCCAGTACTTC. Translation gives CASSGMDRGETQYF.